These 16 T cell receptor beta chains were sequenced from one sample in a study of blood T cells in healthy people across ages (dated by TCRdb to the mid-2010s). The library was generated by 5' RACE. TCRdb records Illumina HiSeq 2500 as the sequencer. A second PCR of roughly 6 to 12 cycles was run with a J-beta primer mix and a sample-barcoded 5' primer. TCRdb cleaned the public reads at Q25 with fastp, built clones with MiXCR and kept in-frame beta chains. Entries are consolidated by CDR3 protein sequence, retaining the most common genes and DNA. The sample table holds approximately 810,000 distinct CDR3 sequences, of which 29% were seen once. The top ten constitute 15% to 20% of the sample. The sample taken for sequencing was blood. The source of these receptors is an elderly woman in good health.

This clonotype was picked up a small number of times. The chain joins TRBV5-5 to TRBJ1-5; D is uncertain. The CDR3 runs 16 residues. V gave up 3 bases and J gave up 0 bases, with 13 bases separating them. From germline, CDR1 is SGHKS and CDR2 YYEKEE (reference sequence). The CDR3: CASSSSAGNSNQPQHF. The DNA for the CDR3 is TGTGCCAGCAGCTCCTCAGCGGGCAATAGCAATCAGCCCCAGCATTTT.

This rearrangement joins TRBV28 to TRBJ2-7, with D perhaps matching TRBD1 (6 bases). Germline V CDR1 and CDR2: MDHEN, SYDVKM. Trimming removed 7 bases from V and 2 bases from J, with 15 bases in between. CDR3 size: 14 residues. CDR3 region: CASTAAGGPYEQYF. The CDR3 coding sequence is TGTGCCAGCACTGCAGCTGGGGGCCCCTACGAGCAGTACTTC.

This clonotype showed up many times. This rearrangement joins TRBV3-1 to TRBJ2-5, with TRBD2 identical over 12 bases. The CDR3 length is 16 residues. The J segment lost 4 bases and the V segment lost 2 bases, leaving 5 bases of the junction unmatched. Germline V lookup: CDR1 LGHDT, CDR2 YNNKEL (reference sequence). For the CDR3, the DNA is TGTGCCAGCAGCCAACCTAGCGGGGGGGCTGGAGAGACCCAGTACTTC. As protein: CASSQPSGGAGETQYF.

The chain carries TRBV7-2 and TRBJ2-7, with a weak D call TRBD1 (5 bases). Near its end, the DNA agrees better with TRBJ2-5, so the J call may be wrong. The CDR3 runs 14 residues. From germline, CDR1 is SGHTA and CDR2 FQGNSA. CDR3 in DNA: TGTGCCAGCAGCCCGAGACAGAAGAAAGAGACCCAGTACTTC. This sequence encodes CASSPRQKKETQYF.

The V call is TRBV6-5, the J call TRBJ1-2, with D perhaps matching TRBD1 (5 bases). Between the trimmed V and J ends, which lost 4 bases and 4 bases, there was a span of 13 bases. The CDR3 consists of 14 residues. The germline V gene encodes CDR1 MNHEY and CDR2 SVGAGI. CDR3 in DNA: TGTGCCAGCAGTTCAGGTCAGGGTCCCTATGGCTACACCTTC. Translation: CASSSGQGPYGYTF.

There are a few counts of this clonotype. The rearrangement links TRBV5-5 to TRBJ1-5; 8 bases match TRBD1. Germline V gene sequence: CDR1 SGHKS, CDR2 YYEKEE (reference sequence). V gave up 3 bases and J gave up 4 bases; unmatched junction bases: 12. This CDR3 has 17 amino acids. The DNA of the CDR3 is TGTGCCAGCAGCTCCTTACCTTCGGACAGGGCGAATCAGCCCCAGCATTTT. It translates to CASSSLPSDRANQPQHF.

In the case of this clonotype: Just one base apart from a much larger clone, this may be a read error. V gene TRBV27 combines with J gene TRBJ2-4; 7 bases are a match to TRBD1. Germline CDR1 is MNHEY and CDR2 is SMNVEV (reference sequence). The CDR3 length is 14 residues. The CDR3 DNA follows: TGTGCCAGCAGTTTAGGACAGGCGTCGGACATTCGGTACTTC. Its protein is CASSLGQASDIRYF.

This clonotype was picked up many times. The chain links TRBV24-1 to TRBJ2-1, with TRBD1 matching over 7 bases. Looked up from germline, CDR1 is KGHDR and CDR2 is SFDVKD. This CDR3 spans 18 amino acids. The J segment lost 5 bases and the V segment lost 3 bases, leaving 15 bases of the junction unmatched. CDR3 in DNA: TGTGCCACCAGTGATCGTTGGGTCTTGGGCAGGGGGAACAATGAGCAGTTCTTC. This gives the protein CATSDRWVLGRGNNEQFF.

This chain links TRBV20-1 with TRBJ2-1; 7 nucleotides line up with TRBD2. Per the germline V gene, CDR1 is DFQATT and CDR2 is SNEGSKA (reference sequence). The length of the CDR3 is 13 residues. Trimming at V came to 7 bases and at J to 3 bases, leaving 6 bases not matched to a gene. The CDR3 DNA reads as TGCAGTGTAAGGACTAGGAACTACAATGAGCAGTTCTTC. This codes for CSVRTRNYNEQFF.

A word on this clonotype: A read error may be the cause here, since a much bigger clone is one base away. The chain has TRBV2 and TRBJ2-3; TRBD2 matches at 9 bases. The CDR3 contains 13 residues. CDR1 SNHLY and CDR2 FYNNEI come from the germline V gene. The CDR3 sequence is CTSSGGGEDTQYF. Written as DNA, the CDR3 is TGTACCAGCAGTGGCGGGGGGGAAGATACGCAGTATTTT. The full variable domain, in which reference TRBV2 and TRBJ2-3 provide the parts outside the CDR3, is EPEVTQTPSHQVTQMGQEVILRCVPISNHLYFYWYRQILGQKVEFLVSFYNNEISEKSEIFDDQFSVERPDGSNFTLKIRSTKLEDSAMYFCTSSGGGEDTQYFGPGTRLTVL.

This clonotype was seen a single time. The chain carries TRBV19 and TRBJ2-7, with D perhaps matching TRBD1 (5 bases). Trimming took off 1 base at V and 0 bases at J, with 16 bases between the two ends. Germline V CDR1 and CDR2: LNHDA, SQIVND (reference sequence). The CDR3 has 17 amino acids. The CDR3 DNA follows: TGTGCCAGTAGTATAGGAGCTTCAGGGTGGGCCTCCTACGAGCAGTACTTC. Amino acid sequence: CASSIGASGWASYEQYF. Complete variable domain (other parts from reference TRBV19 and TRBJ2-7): DGGITQSPKYLFRKEGQNVTLSCEQNLNHDAMYWYRQDPGQGLRLIYYSQIVNDFQKGDIAEGYSVSREKKESFPLTVTSAQKNPTAFYLCASSIGASGWASYEQYFGPGTRLTVT.

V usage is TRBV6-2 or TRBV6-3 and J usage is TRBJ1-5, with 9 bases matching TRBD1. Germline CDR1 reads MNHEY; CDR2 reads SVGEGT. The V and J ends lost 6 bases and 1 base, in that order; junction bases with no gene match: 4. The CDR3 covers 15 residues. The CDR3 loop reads CASRTGGRSNQPQHF. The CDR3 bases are TGTGCCAGCAGAACAGGGGGCCGGAGCAATCAGCCCCAGCATTTT.

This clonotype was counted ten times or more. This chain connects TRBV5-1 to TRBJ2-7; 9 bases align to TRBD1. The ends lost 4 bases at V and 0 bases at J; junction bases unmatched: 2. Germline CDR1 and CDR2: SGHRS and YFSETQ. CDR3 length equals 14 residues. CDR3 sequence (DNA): TGCGCCAGCAGCAAGACAGGGGGCTCCTACGAGCAGTACTTC. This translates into CASSKTGGSYEQYF.

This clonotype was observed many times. The CDR3 protein is CAWRRDHYEQYF. The CDR3 DNA reads TGTGCCTGGAGAAGAGATCACTACGAGCAGTACTTC. V gene TRBV30 combines with J gene TRBJ2-7; D ambiguous. Germline CDR1 GTSNPN, CDR2 SVGIG (reference sequence). This CDR3 is 12 amino acids long. Trimming took off 3 bases at V and 3 bases at J, with 9 bases between the two ends.

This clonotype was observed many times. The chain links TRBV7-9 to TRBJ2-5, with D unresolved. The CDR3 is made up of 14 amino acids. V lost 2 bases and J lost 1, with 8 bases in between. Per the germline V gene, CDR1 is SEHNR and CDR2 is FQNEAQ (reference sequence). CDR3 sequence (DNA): TGTGCCAGCAGCTTACTCAGCTTCCAAGAGACCCAGTACTTC. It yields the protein CASSLLSFQETQYF.

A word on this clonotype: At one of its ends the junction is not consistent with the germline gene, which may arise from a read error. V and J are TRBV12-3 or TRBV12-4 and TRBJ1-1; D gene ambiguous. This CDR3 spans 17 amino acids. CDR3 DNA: TGTACCAGCAGTTTACTGCAAACCCTCAGATTGAACGCTGAAGCTTTCTTT. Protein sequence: CTSSLLQTLRLNAEAFF.